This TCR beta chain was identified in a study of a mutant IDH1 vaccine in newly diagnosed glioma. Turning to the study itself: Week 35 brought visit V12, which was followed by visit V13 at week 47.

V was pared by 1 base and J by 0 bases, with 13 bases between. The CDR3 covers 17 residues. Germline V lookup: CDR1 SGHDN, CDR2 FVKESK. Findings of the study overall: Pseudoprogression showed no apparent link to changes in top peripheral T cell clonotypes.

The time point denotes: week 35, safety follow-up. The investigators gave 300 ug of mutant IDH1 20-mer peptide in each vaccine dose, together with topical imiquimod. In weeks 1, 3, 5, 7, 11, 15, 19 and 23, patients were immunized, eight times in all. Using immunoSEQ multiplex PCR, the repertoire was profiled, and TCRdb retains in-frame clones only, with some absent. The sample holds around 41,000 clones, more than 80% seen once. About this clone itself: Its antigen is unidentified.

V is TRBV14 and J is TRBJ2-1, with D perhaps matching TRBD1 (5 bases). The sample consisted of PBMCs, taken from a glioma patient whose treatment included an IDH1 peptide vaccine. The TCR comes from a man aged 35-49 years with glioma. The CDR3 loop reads CASSQVGGASSYNEQFF. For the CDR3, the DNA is TGTGCCAGCAGCCAAGTGGGTGGGGCGAGCTCCTACAATGAGCAGTTCTTC.